These 12 T cell receptor beta chains share one sample of origin, sequenced in a study of cytomegalovirus exposure and HLA in healthy donors. In the PCR, 60 Vbeta and 13 Jbeta primers were used. Generated by immunoSEQ multiplex PCR, the TCRdb table keeps only in-frame clones and is missing some. The repertoire has about 200,000 clones, 65% to 85% of them found once; the top ten carry less than 2%. Source material: PBMCs. Receptors originate from a man aged 45 to 65 in good health and CMV-seronegative.

This clone was observed a handful of times. The gene calls are TRBV5-4 and TRBJ2-7; 9 positions match TRBD1. The CDR3 extends over 12 amino acids. Losses at the gene ends were 5 bases for V and 6 bases for J; bases not matched to a gene: 3. Germline loops: CDR1 SGHNT, CDR2 YYREEE (reference sequence). This CDR3 is CASSWTGVEQYF. In DNA form, the CDR3 reads TGTGCCAGCAGTTGGACAGGGGTCGAGCAGTACTTC.

This clone was detected a few times. The chain uses TRBV4-1 and TRBJ2-7, with D possibly matching TRBD2 (6 bases). The CDR3 length is 14 residues. Germline assignment: CDR1 MGHRA and CDR2 YSYEKL. V lost 2 bases to trimming and J lost 1 base, with 9 bases between them. CDR3 nucleotide sequence: TGCGCCAGCAGCCAACTGCGGGGATCCTACGAGCAGTACTTC. Its protein product is CASSQLRGSYEQYF.

The chain recombines TRBV28 with TRBJ1-5; 8 nucleotides match TRBD1. The J segment lost 0 bases and the V segment lost 6 bases, leaving 4 bases of the junction unmatched. The V gene's germline CDR1 is MDHEN and CDR2 SYDVKM. This CDR3 is 15 amino acids long. DNA for the CDR3: TGTGCCAGCAGAAGACAGGGGTATAGCAATCAGCCCCAGCATTTT. Its protein product is CASRRQGYSNQPQHF.

This rearrangement joins TRBV11-2 to TRBJ1-2; 10 bases are shared with TRBD1. The CDR3 extends over 15 amino acids. J lost 4 bases, V lost 5 bases, and 7 bases had no gene match. Germline loops: CDR1 SGHAT, CDR2 FQNNGV. The CDR3 region is CASSPRQGASYGYTF. The CDR3 coding sequence is TGTGCCAGCAGCCCCCGACAGGGGGCCAGCTATGGCTACACCTTC.

This clone appeared a few times. The chain carries TRBV5-4 and TRBJ2-3; D call uncertain. Germline CDR1 is SGHNT and CDR2 is YYREEE (reference sequence). This CDR3 contains 14 residues. V was cut by 3 bases and J by 0 bases, with 8 bases left in between. The DNA for the CDR3 is TGTGCCAGCAGCTCTAGAATGAGCACAGATACGCAGTATTTT. Translating it yields CASSSRMSTDTQYF.

The chain links TRBV27 to TRBJ2-3; D may be TRBD2 (5 bases). The CDR3 length is 15 residues. Germline V gene data show CDR1 as MNHEY and CDR2 as SMNVEV (reference sequence). V was shortened by 0 bases and J by 2 bases, with 9 bases between the two germline ends. The CDR3 loop reads CASSLSRDYTDTQYF. The CDR3 nucleotides read TGTGCCAGCAGTTTATCCCGGGATTACACAGATACGCAGTATTTT.

There are a few counts of this clone. This sequence joins TRBV5-4 and TRBJ2-7, with a tentative D call TRBD2 (6 bases). The CDR3 length is 13 residues. Between the trimmed V and J ends, which lost 2 bases and 4 bases, there was a span of 10 bases. CDR1 SGHNT and CDR2 YYREEE come from the germline V gene (reference sequence). CDR3 sequence: CASSFAGRYEQYF. For the CDR3, the DNA is TGTGCCAGCAGCTTCGCGGGAAGATACGAGCAGTACTTC.

The chain uses TRBV19 and TRBJ2-7, with TRBD2 identical over 9 bases. Germline V CDR1 and CDR2: LNHDA, SQIVND (reference sequence). Trimming at V came to 4 bases and at J to 0 bases, leaving 4 bases not matched to a gene. The CDR3 loop spans 15 amino acids. Here the CDR3 reads CASSKLAGSSYEQYF. For the CDR3, the DNA is TGTGCCAGTAGTAAACTAGCGGGCTCCTCCTACGAGCAGTACTTC.

The chain carries TRBV19 and TRBJ2-1, with D possibly matching TRBD1 (6 bases). The V gene's germline CDR1 is LNHDA and CDR2 SQIVND (reference sequence). The CDR3 sequence is 12 residues long. V was trimmed by 6 bases and J by 9 bases, leaving 12 bases between them. The CDR3 is CASSNLQGEQFF. DNA of the CDR3: TGTGCCAGTAGCAATTTACAGGGTGAGCAGTTCTTC.

The V and J genes are TRBV6-1 and TRBJ2-5; no clear D gene. With 5 bases removed from V and 5 bases from J, the gap between germline ends came to 6 bases. Germline assignment: CDR1 MNHNS and CDR2 SASEGT. The CDR3 spans 11 residues. CDR3 bases: TGTGCCAGCAGTTTAGAGGAGACCCAGTACTTC. The encoded protein is CASSLEETQYF.

The chain is built from TRBV28 and TRBJ2-2; D call uncertain. CDR3 length: 14 residues. From germline, CDR1 is MDHEN and CDR2 SYDVKM. V lost 10 bases and J lost 3, with 15 bases in between. The CDR3 bases are TGTGCCACACTACCCCTGACTTACACCGGGGAGCTGTTTTTT. The encoded protein is CATLPLTYTGELFF. Full variable domain (outside the CDR3, taken from reference TRBV28 and TRBJ2-2): DVKVTQSSRYLVKRTGEKVFLECVQDMDHENMFWYRQDPGLGLRLIYFSYDVKMKEKGDIPEGYSVSREKKERFSLILESASTNQTSMYLCATLPLTYTGELFFGEGSRLTVL.

This chain joins TRBV7-2 and TRBJ2-1; D perhaps matches TRBD2 (5 bases). V was clipped by 5 bases and J by 3 bases, with 14 bases between them. There are 15 residues in the CDR3. Germline V gene lookup returns CDR1 SGHTA and CDR2 FQGNSA. CDR3 sequence: CASSPLAVNYNEQFF. Here the CDR3 DNA reads TGTGCCAGCAGCCCCCTAGCAGTTAACTACAATGAGCAGTTCTTC.